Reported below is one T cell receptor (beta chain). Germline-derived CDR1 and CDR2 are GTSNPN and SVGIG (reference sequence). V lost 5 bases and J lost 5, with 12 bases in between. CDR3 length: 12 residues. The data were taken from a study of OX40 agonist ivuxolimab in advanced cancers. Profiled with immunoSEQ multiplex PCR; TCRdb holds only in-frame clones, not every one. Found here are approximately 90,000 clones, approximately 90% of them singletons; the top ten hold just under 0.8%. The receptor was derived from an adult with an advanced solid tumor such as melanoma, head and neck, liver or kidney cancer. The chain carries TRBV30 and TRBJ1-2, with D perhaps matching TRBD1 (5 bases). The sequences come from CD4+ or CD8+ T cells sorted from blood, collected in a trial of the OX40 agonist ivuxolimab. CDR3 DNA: TGTGCCTGGGGAGGGGCAAATTATGGCTACACCTTC. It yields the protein CAWGGANYGYTF.